This T cell receptor beta chain was sequenced for a study of CD8 T cells in Susac syndrome. RNA totalling roughly 0.45 to 1 ug underwent reverse transcription with random hexamers. Multiplex PCR with immunoSEQ amplified the TCR beta CDR3 across 54 Vbeta and 13 Jbeta. TCRdb fed the immunoSEQ multiplex PCR reads into MiXCR, producing one record per CDR3 protein. The sample carries around 200,000 distinct CDR3 sequences, around 95% recorded once. The V gene lost 2 bases and the J gene lost 4 bases, with 18 bases spanning the gap. The CDR3 is 17 amino acids. The sequenced target, TCR beta, came from blood CD8+ and CD4+ T cells. It was negative isolation that provided the CD8+ and CD4+ T cells, whereas TEMRA cells were enriched by FACS.

Sequencing used CD4+ T cells from PBMCs. This chain joins TRBV12-3 or TRBV12-4 and TRBJ1-3; a possible D gene is TRBD1 (6 bases). The clonotype originates from a human donor with multiple sclerosis. The CDR3 is CASSLLGPGTLGNTIYF. Written as DNA, the CDR3 is TGTGCCAGCAGTTTACTAGGCCCCGGGACACTCGGAAACACCATATATTTT.